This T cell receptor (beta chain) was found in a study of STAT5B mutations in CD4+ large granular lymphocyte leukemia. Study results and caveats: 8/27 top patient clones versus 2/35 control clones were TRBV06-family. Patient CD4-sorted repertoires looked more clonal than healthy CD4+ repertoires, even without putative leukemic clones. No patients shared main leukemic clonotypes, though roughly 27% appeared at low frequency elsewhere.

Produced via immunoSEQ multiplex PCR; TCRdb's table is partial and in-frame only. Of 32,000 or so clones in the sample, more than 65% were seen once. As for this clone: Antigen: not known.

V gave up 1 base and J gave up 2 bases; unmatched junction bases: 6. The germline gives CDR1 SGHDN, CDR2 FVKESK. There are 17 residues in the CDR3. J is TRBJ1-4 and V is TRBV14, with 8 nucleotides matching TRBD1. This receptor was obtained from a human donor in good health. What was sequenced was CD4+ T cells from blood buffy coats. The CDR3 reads CASSQGYRGYTNEKLFF. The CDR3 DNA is TGTGCCAGCAGCCAAGGATACAGGGGGTATACTAATGAAAAACTGTTTTTT.